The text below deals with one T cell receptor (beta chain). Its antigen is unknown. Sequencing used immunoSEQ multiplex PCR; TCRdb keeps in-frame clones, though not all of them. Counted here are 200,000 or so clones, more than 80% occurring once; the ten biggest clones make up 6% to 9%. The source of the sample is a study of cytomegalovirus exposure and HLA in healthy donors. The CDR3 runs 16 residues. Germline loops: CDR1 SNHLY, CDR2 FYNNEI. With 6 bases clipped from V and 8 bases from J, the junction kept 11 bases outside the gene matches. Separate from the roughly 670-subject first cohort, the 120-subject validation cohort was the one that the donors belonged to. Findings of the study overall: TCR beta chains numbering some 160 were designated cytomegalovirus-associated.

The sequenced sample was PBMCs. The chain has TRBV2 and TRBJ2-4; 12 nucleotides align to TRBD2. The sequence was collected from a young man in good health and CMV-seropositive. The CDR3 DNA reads TGTGCCAGCAGGGGGTTGACTAGCGGGAGCCGGTACATTCAGTACTTC. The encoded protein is CASRGLTSGSRYIQYF.